The 13 T cell receptor beta chains below were found in one sample sequenced in a study of regulatory T cells in long-lasting Graves disease. Time point reported: newly diagnosed GD, antithyroid drugs for less than 3 months. The TCR library was prepared using RNA isolated from PBMCs. Both iRepertoire HTBI primers and Arm-PCR of CDR3 regions were used to build the TCR beta libraries. TCRdb used MiXCR to reprocess the multiplex PCR reads, holding one entry per CDR3 protein. The repertoire holds about 370,000 distinct CDR3 sequences, roughly a sixth seen once, with 22% in the top ten. The source material was peripheral blood mononuclear cells (PBMCs), sampled at new diagnosis, from a patient treated with antithyroid drugs. The receptors shown here come from a female donor with Graves disease.

V usage is TRBV5-1 and J usage is TRBJ2-7; 14 bases fit TRBD2. J gave up 0 bases and V 0 bases, and 5 bases lay outside the gene matches. Germline V CDR1 and CDR2: SGHRS, YFSETQ. The CDR3 runs to 18 residues. The DNA of the CDR3 is TGCGCCAGCAGCTTGGCCGGGACTAGCGGGGGATACTCCTACGAGCAGTACTTC. Protein sequence: CASSLAGTSGGYSYEQYF.

This clonotype has more than one count but fewer than ten. The chain is built from TRBV7-9 and TRBJ2-1, with 10 bases matching TRBD2. The junction had 10 bases not matched to a gene; V was cut back by 6 bases and J by 5 bases. Germline V CDR1 and CDR2: SEHNR, FQNEAQ (reference sequence). The CDR3 consists of 16 residues. The CDR3 sequence: CASSFPAAGGNNEQFF. CDR3 nucleotides: TGTGCCAGCAGTTTCCCCGCAGCGGGAGGGAACAATGAGCAGTTCTTC. The variable domain in full, with the rest retrieved from reference TRBV7-9 and TRBJ2-1, is DTGVSQNPRHKITKRGQNVTFRCDPISEHNRLYWYRQTLGQGPEFLTYFQNEAQLEKSRLLSDRFSAERPKGSFSTLEIQRTEQGDSAMYLCASSFPAAGGNNEQFFGPGTRLTVL.

This clonotype was counted between two and nine times. This may arise from a read error, as a much more abundant clone is one base away. This chain links TRBV12-3 or TRBV12-4 with TRBJ1-1, with a possible D match to TRBD1 (5 bases). CDR3 size: 14 residues. V dropped 2 bases and J dropped 5 bases, with 12 bases sitting between them. CDR3 sequence: CASSLQGRKTEAFF. CDR3 bases: TGTGCCAGCAGTTTACAGGGACGTAAAACTGAAGCTTTCTTT.

This clonotype showed up just a few times. This chain uses TRBV4-2 with TRBJ1-6, with D uncertain. The CDR3 has 15 residues. Trimming took 0 bases from V and 13 from J, leaving 16 bases between them. Looked up from germline, CDR1 is LGHNA and CDR2 is YNFKEQ. The CDR3 sequence: CASSQDSAAFRPLHF. CDR3 sequence (DNA): TGTGCCAGCAGCCAAGATTCGGCCGCCTTCAGGCCCCTCCACTTT.

This clonotype was seen at least ten times. The chain links TRBV7-9 to TRBJ2-1; D not resolved. V shed 2 bases and J shed 2 bases, with 7 bases lying between them. Germline assignment: CDR1 SEHNR and CDR2 FQNEAQ (reference sequence). The CDR3 length is 14 residues. CDR3 nucleotide sequence: TGTGCCAGCAGCTTATACAGCACCTACAATGAGCAGTTCTTC. Residues: CASSLYSTYNEQFF.

As for this clonotype: A much larger clone differs by one base, so this may be a read error. The chain combines TRBV5-1 with TRBJ2-2, with D possibly being TRBD2 (6 bases). This CDR3 has 15 residues. In germline, CDR1 is SGHRS, CDR2 YFSETQ. This CDR3 reads CASSFWLSSGGKLFF. CDR3 DNA: TGCGCCAGCAGCTTCTGGCTCTCTTCAGGCGGGAAGCTGTTTTTT.

In its sample, this clonotype was seen many times. This rearrangement joins TRBV7-9 to TRBJ2-7; 10 positions agree with TRBD1. V gave up 5 bases and J gave up 4 bases; unmatched junction bases: 11. Germline V CDR1 and CDR2: SEHNR, FQNEAQ (reference sequence). The CDR3 runs to 16 residues. CDR3 coding DNA: TGTGCCAGCAGCCCACCGTCCGGGACAGGGGTGTACGAGCAGTACTTC. Encoded protein: CASSPPSGTGVYEQYF.

This clonotype was counted at least ten times. The gene calls are TRBV27 and TRBJ1-5; D not certain. The V and J ends lost 2 bases and 0 bases respectively, with 8 bases between them. This CDR3 has 15 amino acids. The germline CDR1 and CDR2 sequences are MNHEY and SMNVEV (reference sequence). CDR3 sequence (DNA): TGTGCCAGCAGTTTACAACCGTATAGCAATCAGCCCCAGCATTTT. As protein: CASSLQPYSNQPQHF.

Many counts were recorded for this clonotype. V is TRBV27 and J is TRBJ2-1; 7 nucleotides agree with TRBD1. The CDR3 runs 15 residues. Germline CDR1 MNHEY, CDR2 SMNVEV (reference sequence). V was clipped by 5 bases and J by 8 bases; unmatched bases: 12. CDR3 DNA: TGTGCCAGCAGTCCGGAGACAGGGCTGGGTGATGAGCAGTTCTTC. Encoded protein: CASSPETGLGDEQFF.

This clonotype was seen many times. The chain links TRBV12-5 to TRBJ1-1, with no clear D. The CDR3 loop spans 13 amino acids. V gave up 7 bases and J gave up 2 bases, with 11 bases separating them. Germline V CDR1 and CDR2: LGHNT, FRNRAP. The CDR3 coding sequence is TGTGCTAGTGTAAAAGAGGGAAACACTGAAGCTTTCTTT. This encodes CASVKEGNTEAFF.

This clonotype occurred many times. The V and J genes are TRBV3-1 and TRBJ2-3, with D maybe TRBD2 (6 bases). The CDR3 is made up of 12 amino acids. The V and J ends lost 8 bases and 5 bases respectively, with 11 bases between them. Per the germline V gene, CDR1 is LGHDT and CDR2 is YNNKEL (reference sequence). DNA for the CDR3: TGTGCCAGCGGTCTCGGGAGAGATACGCAGTATTTT. This encodes CASGLGRDTQYF.

The chain couples TRBV2 to TRBJ1-1; D gene ambiguous. Deletions cut 1 base from V and 10 bases from J, with 13 bases between. Germline values: CDR1 SNHLY, CDR2 FYNNEI. The CDR3 length is 13 residues. CDR3 in amino acids: CASSEELAKGAFF. CDR3 sequence (DNA): TGTGCCAGCAGTGAAGAATTGGCCAAGGGAGCTTTCTTT.

Regarding this clonotype: This may arise from a read error, as a much more abundant clone is one base away. The chain links TRBV12-3 or TRBV12-4 to TRBJ2-1; D remains ambiguous. Deletions cut 4 bases from V and 10 bases from J, with 11 bases between. The CDR3 loop spans 12 amino acids. The CDR3 bases are TGTGCCAGCAGTTCCTTAGCCTACGAGCAGTTCTTC. Its translation is CASSSLAYEQFF.